A selection of T cell receptor beta chains follows, all from one sample in a study of blood T cells in healthy people across ages. From the 5' RACE reads, TCRdb called clonotypes with MiXCR, one entry per CDR3 protein. The sample includes more than 1 million distinct CDR3 sequences, over 35% of them seen just once. Sequenced material: blood. These receptors originate from a woman aged 55-70 years in good health. The CDR3 runs from the conserved cysteine through the conserved F or W. A D gene is named only where the DNA matches it firmly. Expanded clones get a size class; other rows say once, few or many, or leave the size out.

V	D	J	length	size	CDR3	DNA
TRBV5-1	TRBD1	TRBJ1-2	15	few	CASSQPGTANYGYTF	TGCGCCAGCAGCCAGCCGGGGACAGCGAACTATGGCTACACCTTC
TRBV5-1	TRBD2	TRBJ2-1	19	few	CASSLGGPSRLAVYNEQFF	TGCGCCAGCAGCCTAGGTGGTCCTAGCAGACTAGCGGTTTACAATGAGCAGTTCTTC
TRBV12-3/TRBV12-4	-	TRBJ2-3	18	-	CASRPVHRDLGVPDTQYF	TGTGCCAGCAGACCCGTACACCGGGACCTGGGGGTTCCTGATACGCAGTATTTT
TRBV5-5	TRBD1	TRBJ2-7	13	few	CASSLGQEDEQYF	TGTGCCAGCAGCTTAGGACAGGAGGACGAGCAGTACTTC
TRBV25-1	-	TRBJ2-2	18	-	CASSGWPSLGGVTGELFF	TGTGCCAGCAGTGGGTGGCCTTCCCTAGGGGGAGTAACCGGGGAGCTGTTTTTT
TRBV20-1	TRBD2	TRBJ2-7	15	-	CSARDLAGNSYEQYF	TGCAGTGCTAGGGACCTAGCGGGAAACTCCTACGAGCAGTACTTC
TRBV6-2/TRBV6-3	-	TRBJ1-2	12	few	CASRTRNYGYTF	TGTGCCAGCAGGACACGAAACTATGGCTACACCTTC
TRBV27	TRBD2	TRBJ2-7	16	-	CASSTRRREGRNEQYF	TGTGCCAGCAGTACAAGACGGCGGGAGGGCCGGAACGAGCAGTACTTC
TRBV20-1	TRBD2	TRBJ2-7	13	-	CSAKLAGGYEQYF	TGCAGTGCAAAACTAGCGGGAGGGTACGAGCAGTACTTC
TRBV10-3	-	TRBJ2-5	15	-	CATRGYKGQQETQYF	TGTGCCACCAGAGGATATAAAGGACAACAAGAGACCCAGTACTTC
TRBV20-1	-	TRBJ1-1	12	many	CSARRVEAEAFF	TGCAGTGCTAGGAGGGTCGAGGCTGAAGCTTTCTTT
TRBV4-2	TRBD2	TRBJ2-3	17	few	CASSQDGAGGAGYTQYF	TGTGCCAGCAGCCAAGATGGAGCGGGAGGGGCGGGCTATACGCAGTATTTT
TRBV20-1	TRBD2	TRBJ2-1	15	-	CSARRLAGAQNEQFF	TGCAGTGCTAGGAGGCTAGCGGGAGCTCAAAATGAGCAGTTCTTC
TRBV29-1	-	TRBJ2-3	12	-	CSVRPRPDTQYF	TGCAGCGTTAGACCGCGACCAGATACGCAGTATTTT
TRBV5-1	TRBD1	TRBJ2-7	16	-	CASSLGVGDSAYEQYF	TGCGCCAGCAGCTTGGGGGTAGGGGACAGCGCCTACGAGCAGTACTTC
TRBV6-6	-	TRBJ1-1	15	-	CASSSNRVASTEAFF	TGTGCCAGCAGTTCTAACAGGGTCGCGAGCACTGAAGCTTTCTTT
TRBV7-2	-	TRBJ2-7	16	few	CASSLLRYGETYEQYF	TGTGCCAGCAGCTTATTGAGGTACGGCGAGACTTACGAGCAGTACTTC
TRBV28	-	TRBJ1-5	16	-	CASSLWSGQGNQPQHF	TGTGCCAGCAGTTTATGGTCCGGGCAGGGAAATCAGCCCCAGCATTTT
TRBV21-1	-	TRBJ1-1	17	-	CASSDPLNRETNTEAFF	TGTGCCAGCAGCGACCCACTTAACAGGGAGACGAACACTGAAGCTTTCTTT
TRBV9	-	TRBJ1-4	15	few	CASSVGFGGLEKLFF	TGTGCCAGCAGCGTAGGGTTTGGCGGCTTGGAAAAACTGTTTTTT
TRBV11-3	-	TRBJ2-7	17	-	CASGHQSAGSSYNEQYF	TGTGCCAGCGGCCATCAATCGGCGGGGAGCTCCTACAATGAGCAGTACTTC
TRBV5-5	-	TRBJ1-2	13	-	CASSLGDNRGYTF	TGTGCCAGCAGCTTGGGGGACAACAGGGGCTACACCTTC
TRBV6-5	TRBD1	TRBJ1-4	15	-	CASSDGQGNNEKLFF	TGTGCCAGCAGCGACGGACAGGGGAATAATGAAAAACTGTTTTTT
TRBV20-1	TRBD1	TRBJ2-3	13	few	CSAGDRVGDTQYF	TGCAGTGCCGGGGACAGGGTTGGAGATACGCAGTATTTT
TRBV3-1	-	TRBJ1-6	15	-	CASSTTDSTNSPLHF	TGTGCCAGCAGCACGACGGACAGCACCAATTCACCCCTCCACTTT
TRBV7-2	-	TRBJ2-1	17	-	CASSLGGGARTYNEQFF	TGTGCCAGCAGCTTAGGGGGGGGCGCCCGTACCTACAATGAGCAGTTCTTC